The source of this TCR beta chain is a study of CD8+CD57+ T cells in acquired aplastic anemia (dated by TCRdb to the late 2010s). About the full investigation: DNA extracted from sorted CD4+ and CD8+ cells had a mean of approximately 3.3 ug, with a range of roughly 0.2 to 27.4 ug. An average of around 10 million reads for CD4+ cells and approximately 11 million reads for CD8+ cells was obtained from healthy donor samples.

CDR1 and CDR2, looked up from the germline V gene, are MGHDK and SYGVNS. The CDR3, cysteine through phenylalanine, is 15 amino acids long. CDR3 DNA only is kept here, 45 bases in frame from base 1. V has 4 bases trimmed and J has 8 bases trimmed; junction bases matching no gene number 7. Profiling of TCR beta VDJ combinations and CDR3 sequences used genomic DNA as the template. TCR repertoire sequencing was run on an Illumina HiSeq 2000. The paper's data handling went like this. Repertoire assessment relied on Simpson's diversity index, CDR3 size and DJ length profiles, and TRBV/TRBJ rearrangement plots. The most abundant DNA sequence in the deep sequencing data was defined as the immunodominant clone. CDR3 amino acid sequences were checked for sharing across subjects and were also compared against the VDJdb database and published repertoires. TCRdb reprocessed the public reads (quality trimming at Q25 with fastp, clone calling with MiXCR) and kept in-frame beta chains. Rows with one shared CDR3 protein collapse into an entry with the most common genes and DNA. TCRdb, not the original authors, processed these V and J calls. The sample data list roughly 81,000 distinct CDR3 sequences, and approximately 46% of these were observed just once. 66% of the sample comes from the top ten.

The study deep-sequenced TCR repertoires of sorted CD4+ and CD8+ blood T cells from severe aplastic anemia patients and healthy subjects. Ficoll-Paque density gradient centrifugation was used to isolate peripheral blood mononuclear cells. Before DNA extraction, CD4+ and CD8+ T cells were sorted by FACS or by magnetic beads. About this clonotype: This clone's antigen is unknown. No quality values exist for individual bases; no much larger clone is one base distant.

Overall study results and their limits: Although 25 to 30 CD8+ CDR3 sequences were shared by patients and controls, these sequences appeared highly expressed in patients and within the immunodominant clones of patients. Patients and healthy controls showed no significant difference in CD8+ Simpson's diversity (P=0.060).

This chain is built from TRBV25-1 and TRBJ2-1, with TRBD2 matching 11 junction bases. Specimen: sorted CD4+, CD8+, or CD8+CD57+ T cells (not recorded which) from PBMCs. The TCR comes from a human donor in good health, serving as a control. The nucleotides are TGTGCCAGCAGTGCCCTAGCGGGAGGTGGCGATGAGCAGTTCTTC. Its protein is CASSALAGGGDEQFF.